The clone carrying this T cell receptor beta chain appeared a few times. This sample was taken from a study of T-cell reconstitution after alpha-beta-depleted transplantation in children. Preparation of the TCRbeta library involved a method that used unique molecular identifiers. TCRdb itself ran the PCR reads through MiXCR, one entry per CDR3 protein. The sample holds approximately 510,000 distinct CDR3 sequences; about 17% are singletons and the top ten take 3.3%. J gave up 4 bases and V 2 bases, and 6 bases lay outside the gene matches. The germline CDR1 and CDR2 sequences are MNHEY and SMNVEV (reference sequence). There are 15 residues in the CDR3.

The rearrangement uses TRBV27 and TRBJ2-5; 8 nucleotides line up with TRBD1. The sample was PBMCs from the stem cell graft donor, taken from the stem cell graft. This clonotype was obtained from a human donor who donated a stem cell graft to a child with acute lymphoblastic leukemia. The CDR3 bases are TGTGCCAGCAGTTTAGCCCGGACAGGGACAGAGACCCAGTACTTC. Translation gives CASSLARTGTETQYF.